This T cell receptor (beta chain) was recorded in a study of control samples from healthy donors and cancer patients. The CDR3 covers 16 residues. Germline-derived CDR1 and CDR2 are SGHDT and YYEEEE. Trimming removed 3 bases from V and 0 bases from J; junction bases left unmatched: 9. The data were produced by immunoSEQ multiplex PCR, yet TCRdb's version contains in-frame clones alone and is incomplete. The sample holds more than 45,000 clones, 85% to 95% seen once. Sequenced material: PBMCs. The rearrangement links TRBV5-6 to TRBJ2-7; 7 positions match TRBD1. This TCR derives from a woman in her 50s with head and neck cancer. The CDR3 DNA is TGTGCCAGCAGCTGGGGAATTGGGACAGTCTCCTACGAGCAGTACTTC. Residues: CASSWGIGTVSYEQYF.